This T cell receptor (beta chain) was documented in a study of blood T cell repertoires in COVID-19. Across the whole study: T cells, B-cell-depleted T cells, or PBMCs supplied cDNA or gDNA.

Methods used by the authors: The authors estimated nucleated cell counts from reference gene primer amplification. Libraries were prepared by immunoSEQ multiplex PCR; TCRdb keeps only in-frame clonotypes and omits some of them. Clone size and V and J calls were adopted from that table, with D and trimming inferred from the DNA. The profile covers 150,000 to 200,000 clones, with approximately 88% appearing a single time and less than 5.5% taken by the ten largest. J gave up 6 bases and V 2 bases, and 10 bases lay outside the gene matches. Germline assignment: CDR1 LGHNA and CDR2 YSLEER. The CDR3 totals 15 residues.

The source is a human donor in a cohort sampled during active COVID-19. This chain uses TRBV4-3 with TRBJ2-7; 7 bases are shared with TRBD2. The specimen was peripheral blood. The CDR3 sequence: CASSQSRVVAGEQYF. The CDR3 DNA is TGCGCCAGCAGCCAATCTCGAGTAGTAGCGGGCGAGCAGTACTTC.